This TCR beta chain was sequenced in a study of PD-L1 blockade in urothelial cancer. The time point was: pretreatment peripheral blood. Only in-frame clones appear in the TCRdb table, and some are missing; sequencing was by immunoSEQ multiplex PCR. The sample contains about 72,000 clones, 85% to 90% of which appear only once. Germline V gives CDR1 SGHTA, CDR2 FQGTGA. This CDR3 region has 19 residues. V dropped 3 bases and J dropped 9; count of bases not matched to a gene: 14. This chain connects TRBV7-3 to TRBJ2-1; 16 positions agree with TRBD2. The sample in question was PBMCs, obtained around atezolizumab (anti-PD-L1) treatment. The receptor comes from a man in his 70s with urothelial cancer. This CDR3 reads CASSLGTSGRVMEPIEQFF. The CDR3, as DNA: TGTGCCAGCAGCTTGGGGACTAGCGGGAGGGTGATGGAGCCAATTGAGCAGTTCTTC.